This T cell receptor beta chain was identified in a study of blood T cell repertoires in COVID-19. TCRdb keeps only in-frame clones here, not all; method: immunoSEQ multiplex PCR. The sample carries fewer than 150,000 clones, roughly 85% recorded once. The V gene's germline CDR1 is LNHDA and CDR2 SQIVND (reference sequence). With V trimmed by 6 bases and J by 5 bases, 4 bases remained unmatched. The CDR3 has 14 residues. The chain combines TRBV19 with TRBJ1-6; TRBD1 agrees at 7 bases. The sample consisted of peripheral blood. The receptor comes from a human donor in a cohort sampled during active COVID-19. CDR3 region: CASRRDRNNSPLHF. The CDR3 DNA follows: TGTGCCAGTAGGAGGGACAGAAATAATTCACCCCTCCACTTT.